A selection of T cell receptor beta chains follows, all from one sample in a study of cytomegalovirus exposure and HLA in healthy donors. The table came from immunoSEQ multiplex PCR; TCRdb's copy has only in-frame clones and leaves some out. The profile shows 110,000 or so clones, around 76% of them singletons. Sample: PBMCs. The origin of the receptors is a man between 40 and 49 years old in good health and CMV-seropositive. The CDR3 runs from the conserved cysteine through the conserved F or W. Fields, in order: J gene, clone size, V gene, D gene, CDR3 DNA, CDR3 protein. A D gene is named only where the DNA matches it firmly. Clone size is not always given. Where it is, it says once, few, many or a class for expanded clones.

j_call: TRBJ1-2; clone_size: once; v_call: TRBV11-3; d_call: -; cdr3_nt: TGTGCCAGCAGCTTAGTCCGCAGATCCTATGGCTACACCTTC; cdr3_aa: CASSLVRRSYGYTF
j_call: TRBJ2-7; clone_size: -; v_call: TRBV19; d_call: TRBD1; cdr3_nt: TGTGCCAGTAGTATGGGACAGGGCTACGAGCAGTACTTC; cdr3_aa: CASSMGQGYEQYF
j_call: TRBJ2-4; clone_size: -; v_call: TRBV7-6; d_call: -; cdr3_nt: TGTGCCAGCAGCTTAGACGGACTAGCCAAAAACATTCAGTACTTC; cdr3_aa: CASSLDGLAKNIQYF
j_call: TRBJ2-5; clone_size: few; v_call: TRBV9; d_call: TRBD2; cdr3_nt: TGTGCCAGCAGCGTAGAGGCGGGAGTCCAAGAGACCCAGTACTTC; cdr3_aa: CASSVEAGVQETQYF
j_call: TRBJ1-1; clone_size: -; v_call: TRBV4-1; d_call: TRBD1; cdr3_nt: TGCGCCAGCAGCCACTCACAGGGGATGAACACTGAAGCTTTCTTT; cdr3_aa: CASSHSQGMNTEAFF
j_call: TRBJ1-3; clone_size: -; v_call: TRBV19; d_call: TRBD1; cdr3_nt: TGTGCCAGTAGTATAGGGGACAGGGGGAGAAACACCATATATTTT; cdr3_aa: CASSIGDRGRNTIYF
j_call: TRBJ2-7; clone_size: -; v_call: TRBV5-5; d_call: TRBD1; cdr3_nt: TGTGCCAGCAGACAATCGGGACAGACCTCCTACGAGCAGTACTTC; cdr3_aa: CASRQSGQTSYEQYF
j_call: TRBJ2-1; clone_size: few; v_call: TRBV11-2; d_call: -; cdr3_nt: TGTGCCAGCAGCACTTTAATCGCTGATCCGGGAGAAGCCTACAATGAGCAGTTCTTC; cdr3_aa: CASSTLIADPGEAYNEQFF
j_call: TRBJ1-4; clone_size: -; v_call: TRBV7-9; d_call: TRBD1; cdr3_nt: TGTGCCAGCAGCATAGGACAGGCAGGGTTGAGAGAAAAACTGTTTTTT; cdr3_aa: CASSIGQAGLREKLFF
j_call: TRBJ2-6; clone_size: -; v_call: TRBV7-3; d_call: -; cdr3_nt: TGTGCCAGCAGCTTAGGGGTGAATGGGGCCAACGGCCTGACTTTC; cdr3_aa: CASSLGVNGANGLTF
j_call: TRBJ2-3; clone_size: few; v_call: TRBV2; d_call: TRBD1; cdr3_nt: TGTGCCAGCAGTGATGGACAGGTAGATACGCAGTATTTT; cdr3_aa: CASSDGQVDTQYF
j_call: TRBJ2-2; clone_size: -; v_call: TRBV10-3; d_call: TRBD1; cdr3_nt: TGTGCCATCAGTGACCGTTGGGACAGCCCGACCGGGGAGCTGTTTTTT; cdr3_aa: CAISDRWDSPTGELFF
j_call: TRBJ2-7; clone_size: -; v_call: TRBV27; d_call: -; cdr3_nt: TGTGCCAGCAGTTTTGGACTTCCGAGCTCCTACGAGCAGTACTTC; cdr3_aa: CASSFGLPSSYEQYF
j_call: TRBJ2-7; clone_size: -; v_call: TRBV5-5; d_call: -; cdr3_nt: TGTGCCAGCAGCCATCCCCCCAGAGGTTCCTACGAGCAGTACTTC; cdr3_aa: CASSHPPRGSYEQYF